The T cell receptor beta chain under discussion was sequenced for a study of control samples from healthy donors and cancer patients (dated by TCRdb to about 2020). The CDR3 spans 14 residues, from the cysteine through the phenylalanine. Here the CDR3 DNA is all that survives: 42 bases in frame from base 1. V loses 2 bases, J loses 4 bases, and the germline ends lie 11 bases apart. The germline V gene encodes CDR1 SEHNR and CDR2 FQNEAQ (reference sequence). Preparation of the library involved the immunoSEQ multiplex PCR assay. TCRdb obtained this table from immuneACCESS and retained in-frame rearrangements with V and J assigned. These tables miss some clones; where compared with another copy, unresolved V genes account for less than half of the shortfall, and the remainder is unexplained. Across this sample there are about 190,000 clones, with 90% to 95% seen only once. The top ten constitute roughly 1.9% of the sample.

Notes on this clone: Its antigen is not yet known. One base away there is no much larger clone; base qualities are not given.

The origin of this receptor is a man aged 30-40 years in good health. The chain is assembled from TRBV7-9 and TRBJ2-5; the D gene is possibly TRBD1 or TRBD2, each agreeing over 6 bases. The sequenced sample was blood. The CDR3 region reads CASSLQGGGETQYF. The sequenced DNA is TGTGCCAGCAGCTTACAAGGGGGAGGAGAGACCCAGTACTTC.